These 27 T cell receptor beta chains originate from one sample sequenced in a study of blood T cell repertoires in COVID-19. Profiling relied on immunoSEQ multiplex PCR, and the TCRdb table lists in-frame clones only, not all of them. The data contain approximately 54,000 clones, just over 90% of them singletons. What was sequenced was peripheral blood. The receptor set was obtained from a woman aged 40 to 55 with active COVID-19.

The V call is TRBV20-1, the J call TRBJ1-2; TRBD1 matches 7 bases. The germline V gene has CDR1 DFQATT and CDR2 SNEGSKA (reference sequence). V lost 6 bases, J lost 4 bases, and 2 bases stayed unmatched. The CDR3 is 11 amino acids. The CDR3 spells CSAQGFYGYTF. The CDR3 DNA sequence: TGCAGTGCACAGGGGTTCTATGGCTACACCTTC.

The V and J genes are TRBV9 and TRBJ2-1, with 9 bases matching TRBD2. The CDR3 totals 18 residues. Germline V gene data show CDR1 as SGDLS and CDR2 as YYNGEE. Germline trimming cut 0 bases from V and 0 bases from J; bases unmatched to any gene: 7. The CDR3 protein is CASSVGGLASPSYNEQFF. The CDR3 coding sequence is TGTGCCAGCAGCGTAGGAGGACTAGCGAGCCCCTCCTACAATGAGCAGTTCTTC.

The rearrangement links TRBV6-1 to TRBJ2-1; 7 positions match TRBD2. CDR1 and CDR2 (germline): MNHNS, SASEGT. Trimming cost V 3 bases and J 7 bases; bases outside gene matches: 6. CDR3 length: 14 residues. The CDR3 protein is CASSDWEGGNEQFF. CDR3 DNA sequence: TGTGCCAGCAGTGATTGGGAGGGAGGGAATGAGCAGTTCTTC.

The chain recombines TRBV7-6 with TRBJ2-7; a weak D match, TRBD1 (6 bases). CDR3 length equals 17 residues. CDR1 is SGHVS and CDR2 is FNYEAQ in the germline V gene. Trimming stripped 5 bases from V and 3 bases from J, with 23 bases between. The CDR3 nucleotides are TGTGCCAGCAGCCCATTCCCCAGGGGCCGCGCCCTCTACGAGCAGTACTTC. Translation: CASSPFPRGRALYEQYF. Combining the CDR3 with reference TRBV7-6 and TRBJ2-7 gives the whole variable domain GAGVSQSPRYKVTKRGQDVALRCDPISGHVSLYWYRQALGQGPEFLTYFNYEAQQDKSGLPNDRFSAERPEGSISTLTIQRTEQRDSAMYRCASSPFPRGRALYEQYFGPGTRLTVT.

The chain combines TRBV10-1 with TRBJ2-7, with D perhaps TRBD2 (5 bases). Trimming cost V 0 bases and J 5 bases, with 11 bases left between them. CDR3 size: 14 residues. Germline CDR1 WNHNN, CDR2 SYGVQD (reference sequence). The CDR3 loop is CASSESAGNNEQYF. The CDR3 DNA reads as TGCGCCAGCAGTGAGTCGGCGGGCAATAACGAGCAGTACTTC.

The CDR3 region has the DNA TGTGCCAGCAGTTTCTTACAGAGCTATGGCTACACCTTC. Translated, it gives CASSFLQSYGYTF. The chain has TRBV12-3 or TRBV12-4 and TRBJ1-2; D is unclear. This CDR3 spans 13 amino acids. V lost 3 bases and J lost 4, with 9 bases in between.

The V call is TRBV7-7, the J call TRBJ2-3; D unclear. V dropped 5 bases and J dropped 5 bases, with 11 bases sitting between them. Germline CDR1 reads SSHAT; CDR2 reads FNYEAQ (reference sequence). This CDR3 spans 13 amino acids. The CDR3 region has the DNA TGTGCCAGCAGCCCGGAGCGTGGAGATACGCAGTATTTT. Its translation: CASSPERGDTQYF.

This sequence joins TRBV7-8 and TRBJ2-2, with a tentative D call TRBD1 (5 bases). In germline, CDR1 is SGHVS, CDR2 FQNEAQ. V was cut by 1 base and J by 1 base, with 10 bases left in between. The CDR3 covers 16 residues. CDR3 bases: TGTGCCAGCAGCTTAGAGACAGCCTGGAACACCGGGGAGCTGTTTTTT. It is translated as CASSLETAWNTGELFF.

The V and J genes are TRBV7-9 and TRBJ2-7; 7 bases are a match to TRBD1. Per germline, CDR1 SEHNR and CDR2 FQNEAQ (reference sequence). The CDR3 loop spans 15 amino acids. Trimming at V came to 4 bases and at J to 5 bases, leaving 11 bases not matched to a gene. The CDR3, as DNA: TGTGCCAGCAGCTCCGTGGACAGGAGGAACCACGAGCAGTACTTC. It is translated as CASSSVDRRNHEQYF.

The chain links TRBV3-1 (or the pseudogene TRBV3-2) to TRBJ1-5; D is ambiguous. V was clipped by 3 bases and J by 5 bases, with 17 bases between them. Germline CDR1 LGHDT, CDR2 YNNKEL (reference sequence). CDR3 size: 16 residues. In DNA, the CDR3 is TGTGCCAGCAGCCATGAGCAGGAGCAGGAGGATCAGCCCCAGCATTTT. Its protein is CASSHEQEQEDQPQHF.

The genes are TRBV11-3 and TRBJ1-1, with 7 bases matching TRBD1. Unmatched junction bases numbered 6, after V lost 0 bases and J lost 5 bases. This CDR3 is built from 15 residues. From germline, CDR1 is SGHNT and CDR2 YENEEA. CDR3 DNA sequence: TGTGCCAGCAGCTTAGATCAGGGGGTGGAGACTGAAGCTTTCTTT. Encoded protein: CASSLDQGVETEAFF. The full variable domain, with the rest looked up from reference TRBV11-3 and TRBJ1-1, is EAGVVQSPRYKIIEKKQPVAFWCNPISGHNTLYWYLQNLGQGPELLIRYENEEAVDDSQLPKDRFSAERLKGVDSTLKIQPAELGDSAVYLCASSLDQGVETEAFFGQGTRLTVV.

V and J are TRBV12-3 or TRBV12-4 and TRBJ1-1, with D possibly matching TRBD1 (5 bases). V gave up 8 bases and J gave up 13 bases, with 17 bases separating them. The CDR3 loop spans 11 amino acids. The CDR3 DNA follows: TGTGCCAGCGAAAAAAAGGGGTTTGTTTTCTTT. Its translation: CASEKKGFVFF.

The chain is built from TRBV4-1 and TRBJ1-5, with D possibly TRBD1 on 5 matching bases. Germline V gene lookup returns CDR1 MGHRA and CDR2 YSYEKL. The CDR3 consists of 15 residues. Trimming removed 5 bases from V and 10 bases from J, with 21 bases in between. The CDR3 DNA sequence: TGCGCCAGCAGCAGTACAGGCGCGGCGAGACGTCCCCAGCATTTT. Protein: CASSSTGAARRPQHF.

The gene calls are TRBV9 and TRBJ2-7, with TRBD2 as a possible D gene (5 bases). V dropped 2 bases and J dropped 0 bases, with 12 bases sitting between them. CDR3 length equals 15 residues. CDR1 and CDR2 (germline): SGDLS, YYNGEE. The CDR3: CASSVGGGVSYEQYF. CDR3 nucleotides: TGTGCCAGCAGCGTTGGAGGTGGGGTCTCCTACGAGCAGTACTTC.

This clone was counted only a few times. The gene calls are TRBV7-9 and TRBJ2-2; weak D call: TRBD2 (6 bases). This CDR3 has 17 amino acids. V was shortened by 4 bases and J by 0 bases, with 15 bases between the two germline ends. Germline CDR1 SEHNR, CDR2 FQNEAQ (reference sequence). The DNA for the CDR3 is TGTGCCAGCAGCTCTACCCGGGGGAGGCCGAACACCGGGGAGCTGTTTTTT. Amino acid sequence: CASSSTRGRPNTGELFF.

The rearrangement uses TRBV11-3 and TRBJ2-7; the D gene is possibly TRBD1 (6 bases). Per the germline V gene, CDR1 is SGHNT and CDR2 is YENEEA. The CDR3 length is 15 residues. The germline V and J ends were trimmed by 1 base and 2 bases, with 12 bases remaining between them. CDR3 sequence: CASSLGQVIPYEQYF. The DNA for the CDR3 is TGTGCCAGCAGCTTAGGACAGGTAATCCCCTACGAGCAGTACTTC.

CDR3 amino acids: CASSGGQGKTGELFF. CDR3 DNA: TGCGCCAGCTCCGGAGGGCAGGGAAAGACCGGGGAGCTGTTTTTT. The V call is TRBV5-1, the J call TRBJ2-2; tentative D call: TRBD2 (6 bases). The V end lost 7 bases, the J end lost 5 bases, and 18 bases lay between the germline ends. This CDR3 region has 15 residues. Germline loops: CDR1 SGHRS, CDR2 YFSETQ. Looking up the rest from reference TRBV5-1 and TRBJ2-2 gives the full variable domain: KAGVTQTPRYLIKTRGQQVTLSCSPISGHRSVSWYQQTPGQGLQFLFEYFSETQRNKGNFPGRFSGRQFSNSRSEMNVSTLELGDSALYLCASSGGQGKTGELFFGEGSRLTVL.

This sequence joins TRBV5-4 and TRBJ1-1; TRBD1 aligns across 12 bases. The V and J ends lost 3 bases and 2 bases, in that order; junction bases with no gene match: 8. CDR1 is SGHNT and CDR2 is YYREEE in the germline V gene (reference sequence). This CDR3 contains 17 residues. This CDR3 is CASSSGQGAQPNTEAFF. DNA for the CDR3: TGTGCCAGCAGCTCGGGACAGGGGGCCCAACCTAACACTGAAGCTTTCTTT.

The CDR3 DNA reads TGTGCCAGCAGCTTGGCAGGGCTCAGGATGAACACTGAAGCTTTCTTT. Translated, it gives CASSLAGLRMNTEAFF. The V gene is TRBV5-5, the J gene TRBJ1-1; D is perhaps TRBD1 (5 bases). Germline loops: CDR1 SGHKS, CDR2 YYEKEE (reference sequence). Trimming removed 0 bases at V and 0 bases at J, with 12 bases between. The CDR3 length is 16 residues.

This clone was found once. The rearrangement joins TRBV5-1 to TRBJ2-3; no definite D call. Between the trimmed V and J ends, which lost 0 bases and 1 base, there was a span of 9 bases. This CDR3 is 15 amino acids long. Germline CDR1 SGHRS, CDR2 YFSETQ. The CDR3 DNA follows: TGCGCCAGCAGCTTGGACGGAGCCGGCACAGATACGCAGTATTTT. Translating gives CASSLDGAGTDTQYF.

V is TRBV5-1 and J is TRBJ2-2, with D possibly matching TRBD1 (6 bases). Germline assignment: CDR1 SGHRS and CDR2 YFSETQ. This CDR3 region has 14 residues. V was pared by 1 base and J by 8 bases, with 12 bases between. CDR3 DNA: TGCGCCAGCAGCTTGAGTCCAGGGGCGGGGGAGCTGTTTTTT. It translates to CASSLSPGAGELFF.

The genes are TRBV2 and TRBJ2-3; a possible D gene is TRBD2 (7 bases). The CDR3 runs to 14 residues. CDR1 SNHLY and CDR2 FYNNEI come from the germline V gene. The germline V and J ends were trimmed by 10 bases and 2 bases, with 16 bases remaining between them. CDR3 region: CATHRGANTDTQYF. DNA for the CDR3: TGTGCCACTCACCGGGGGGCCAACACAGATACGCAGTATTTT.

J is TRBJ2-3 and V is TRBV9; 11 positions agree with TRBD2. CDR3 length: 17 amino acids. Per germline, CDR1 SGDLS and CDR2 YYNGEE. J was trimmed by 4 bases and V by 4 bases; bases with no gene match: 11. CDR3 DNA sequence: TGTGCCAGCAGCCCCCCGGGTAGCGGGGGGGCCTCAGATACGCAGTATTTT. Translating gives CASSPPGSGGASDTQYF.

The chain links TRBV18 to TRBJ2-2; 8 bases are shared with TRBD1. This CDR3 has 15 amino acids. V was pared by 3 bases and J by 0 bases, with 0 bases of the junction left unmatched. CDR1 is KGHSH, CDR2 LQKENI, per germline. In nucleotides, the CDR3 is TGTGCCAGCTCACCGGACAGGGCGAACACCGGGGAGCTGTTTTTT. Its translation: CASSPDRANTGELFF.

This clone was counted a single time. The chain links TRBV10-3 to TRBJ1-1; D unresolved. CDR1 is ENHRY and CDR2 is SYGVKD in the germline V gene. There are 13 residues in the CDR3. Deletions cut 7 bases from V and 2 bases from J, with 11 bases between. CDR3 residues: CAIMGSFNTEAFF. The CDR3 DNA is TGTGCCATCATGGGCAGCTTCAACACTGAAGCTTTCTTT.

This chain uses TRBV7-9 with TRBJ2-3; D possibly corresponds to TRBD2 (5 bases). V lost 5 bases and J 4 bases, leaving 10 bases between the germline ends. Germline V lookup: CDR1 SEHNR, CDR2 FQNEAQ (reference sequence). The CDR3 runs to 13 residues. Here the CDR3 reads CASSQAASDTQYF. The DNA for the CDR3 is TGTGCCAGCAGCCAAGCGGCCTCAGATACGCAGTATTTT.

The DNA of the CDR3 is TGTGCCAGCAGCTTACAGGGGGCCCCAAATTCACCCCTCCACTTT. Amino acids: CASSLQGAPNSPLHF. The chain joins TRBV5-4 to TRBJ1-6, with 9 bases lining up with TRBD1. The CDR3 has 15 amino acids. The germline gives CDR1 SGHNT, CDR2 YYREEE (reference sequence). The junction had 4 bases not matched to a gene; V was cut back by 2 bases and J by 7 bases.